This T cell receptor (beta chain) was captured by sequencing in a study of shared clonotypes between healthy human individuals. On this clone: Its specificity is unknown.

Germline loops: CDR1 LGHNA, CDR2 YSLEER. This CDR3 has 18 residues. The trim removed 1 base at V and 0 bases at J, leaving 12 bases unmatched. The naive CD8 subset, CD45RO-negative cells positively selected for CCR7, excluded terminally differentiated effector memory CD45RA+ cells. Study-wide points: Investigators expected sequencing depth to affect clonotype sharing among donors.

Sequencing used immunoSEQ multiplex PCR; TCRdb keeps in-frame clones, though not all of them. The sample carries 2 million or so clones, over 85% recorded once. The J gene is TRBJ2-7, the V gene TRBV4-3, with 7 bases fitting TRBD2. This receptor was obtained from a man aged 18 to 35 in good health. Sequenced: naive CD8+ T cells sorted from blood. CDR3 DNA sequence: TGCGCCAGCAGCCAAGGGGTTGGAACAGCGGGACTCTCCTACGAGCAGTACTTC. It translates to CASSQGVGTAGLSYEQYF.